A single sample gave rise to the 31 T cell receptor beta chains below, sequenced in a study of PD-L1 blockade in urothelial cancer. Only in-frame clones appear in the TCRdb table, and some are missing; sequencing was by immunoSEQ multiplex PCR. The table shows about 25,000 clones, with under 90% occurring only once. Documented time point: peripheral blood 6 weeks after treatment start. Sequenced material: PBMCs, taken around atezolizumab (anti-PD-L1) treatment. These receptors were taken from a man in his 70s with urothelial cancer.

The chain links TRBV7-2 to TRBJ1-5, with D tentatively TRBD1 (5 bases). Per the germline V gene, CDR1 is SGHTA and CDR2 is FQGNSA. The CDR3 is 13 amino acids. The V end was cut by 6 bases, the J end by 6 bases, with 12 bases between. The CDR3 sequence is CASSTGVAQPQHF. The CDR3, as DNA: TGTGCCAGCAGTACGGGGGTGGCTCAGCCCCAGCATTTT.

The V and J genes are TRBV28 and TRBJ1-1; D is unresolved. Germline lookup yields CDR1 MDHEN and CDR2 SYDVKM. Between the trimmed V and J ends, which lost 6 bases and 3 bases, there was a span of 5 bases. The CDR3 covers 11 residues. DNA for the CDR3: TGTGCCAGCAGACTTTACACTGAAGCTTTCTTT. This translates into CASRLYTEAFF.

J is TRBJ2-5 and V is TRBV2, with 11 bases that match TRBD2. The CDR3 runs 15 residues. The trim removed 5 bases at V and 1 base at J, leaving 3 bases unmatched. Germline CDR1 SNHLY, CDR2 FYNNEI. CDR3 DNA sequence: TGTGCCAGCAGTTTGACTAGCGGGACCCAAGAGACCCAGTACTTC. Protein product: CASSLTSGTQETQYF.

In this sample, this clone turned up once. Compared with germline, one end of the junction differs, possibly owing to a read error. This sequence joins TRBV28 and TRBJ2-5, with a possible D match to TRBD2 (5 bases). The CDR3 sequence is 14 residues long. CDR1 is MDHEN, CDR2 SYDVKM, per germline. The CDR3 region has the DNA TGTGCCAGCAGTTTATTGAGCGGCCAAGGGACCCAGTACTTC. This sequence encodes CASSLLSGQGTQYF.

The gene calls are TRBV11-3 and TRBJ2-1; D not resolved. The length of the CDR3 is 15 residues. V shed 5 bases and J shed 2 bases, with 13 bases lying between them. Germline CDR1 and CDR2: SGHNT and YENEEA. DNA for the CDR3: TGTGCCAGCAGCATTCGGCTAAGCGCCTACAATGAGCAGTTCTTC. Translating gives CASSIRLSAYNEQFF.

J is TRBJ2-3 and V is TRBV28; D is possibly TRBD1 (5 bases). Germline loops: CDR1 MDHEN, CDR2 SYDVKM. Trimming pared 8 bases from V and 0 bases from J, leaving 15 bases between. The CDR3 extends over 15 amino acids. The CDR3 DNA reads TGTGCCAGCCTTGACAGTACAGCAAGCACAGATACGCAGTATTTT. It is translated as CASLDSTASTDTQYF.

J is TRBJ1-2 and V is TRBV27, with unresolved D. V lost 3 bases to trimming and J lost 4 bases, with 15 bases between them. This CDR3 has 15 residues. Germline CDR1 reads MNHEY; CDR2 reads SMNVEV (reference sequence). CDR3 in DNA: TGTGCCAGCAGTTTTGGGAGAGGGAATGTCTATGGCTACACCTTC. Translation: CASSFGRGNVYGYTF.

This chain joins TRBV19 and TRBJ2-2; 8 bases map to TRBD2. Germline V lookup: CDR1 LNHDA, CDR2 SQIVND (reference sequence). V gave up 4 bases and J gave up 4 bases; unmatched junction bases: 5. The CDR3 has 15 amino acids. The DNA for the CDR3 is TGTGCCAGTAGTAGAGCGGGAGTAGTCACCGGGGAGCTGTTTTTT. This translates into CASSRAGVVTGELFF.

V usage is TRBV27 and J usage is TRBJ2-5, with D unresolved. The CDR3 consists of 13 residues. Germline V gene sequence: CDR1 MNHEY, CDR2 SMNVEV (reference sequence). The germline V and J ends were trimmed by 2 bases and 0 bases, with 4 bases remaining between them. The chain's CDR3 is CASSLADQETQYF. For the CDR3, the DNA is TGTGCCAGCAGTTTAGCGGACCAAGAGACCCAGTACTTC.

This clone was counted once. The chain links TRBV7-2 to TRBJ1-3; possible D gene TRBD1, 6 bases. Deletions cut 5 bases from V and 1 base from J, with 15 bases between. This CDR3 spans 16 amino acids. The germline CDR1 and CDR2 sequences are SGHTA and FQGNSA. As DNA, the CDR3 is TGTGCCAGCAGCGCAAACCCACAGGGTTCTGGAAACACCATATATTTT. It is translated as CASSANPQGSGNTIYF.

V is TRBV10-3 and J is TRBJ2-7, with 8 positions matching TRBD1. Germline CDR1 and CDR2: ENHRY and SYGVKD. The CDR3 runs to 13 residues. Here the CDR3 reads CAGRQGAEYEQYF. As DNA, the CDR3 is TGTGCGGGCCGGCAGGGGGCAGAATACGAGCAGTACTTC.

The chain recombines TRBV28 with TRBJ1-2; 10 bases match TRBD1. This CDR3 contains 16 residues. V trimming: 4 bases; J trimming: 8 bases; junction bases outside the gene matches: 13. From germline, CDR1 is MDHEN and CDR2 SYDVKM. The CDR3 DNA reads as TGTGCCAGCAGTTCATCTGGGGACAGGGGTATTAGGGGCTACACCTTC. The encoded protein is CASSSSGDRGIRGYTF.

The CDR3 DNA reads as TGTGCCAGTAGTAAGGGACTAGCGGTAGCTAGCACAGATACGCAGTATTTT. It codes for CASSKGLAVASTDTQYF. This sequence joins TRBV19 and TRBJ2-3, with 11 bases that match TRBD2. V lost 4 bases to trimming and J lost 0 bases; unmatched junction nucleotides: 6. Germline V gives CDR1 LNHDA, CDR2 SQIVND (reference sequence). The length of the CDR3 is 17 residues.

This clone was seen a handful of times. The J gene is TRBJ2-5, the V gene TRBV9, with D possibly being TRBD1 (6 bases). The germline V and J ends were trimmed by 0 bases and 5 bases, with 11 bases remaining between them. Germline CDR1 and CDR2: SGDLS and YYNGEE. CDR3 size: 14 residues. The CDR3 DNA follows: TGTGCCAGCAGCGTAGCACAGGGTGCGGAGACCCAGTACTTC. It yields the protein CASSVAQGAETQYF.

The chain uses TRBV9 and TRBJ2-5; no firm D call. Germline V lookup: CDR1 SGDLS, CDR2 YYNGEE. V was pared by 3 bases and J by 7 bases, with 16 bases between. The CDR3 is made up of 14 amino acids. The CDR3 here is CASSDPGRVATQYF. CDR3 sequence (DNA): TGTGCCAGCAGCGACCCGGGTCGAGTGGCGACCCAGTACTTC.

The chain combines TRBV7-8 with TRBJ2-1; the D gene is possibly TRBD2 (5 bases). The V and J ends lost 2 bases and 0 bases respectively, with 8 bases between them. Germline CDR1 and CDR2: SGHVS and FQNEAQ. The length of the CDR3 is 15 residues. For the CDR3, the DNA is TGTGCCAGCAGCTTACGGGATGACTCCTACAATGAGCAGTTCTTC. This encodes CASSLRDDSYNEQFF.

The chain has TRBV7-7 and TRBJ2-7; tentative D call: TRBD2 (6 bases). The CDR3 is made up of 13 amino acids. The germline V gene has CDR1 SSHAT and CDR2 FNYEAQ (reference sequence). Trimming took 1 base from V and 5 from J, leaving 9 bases between them. The CDR3 sequence is CASSLGSSDEQYF. The CDR3 region has the DNA TGTGCCAGCAGCTTAGGCTCTAGCGACGAGCAGTACTTC.

V gene TRBV4-1 combines with J gene TRBJ1-2; TRBD1 agrees at 8 bases. The CDR3 extends over 15 amino acids. With 4 bases clipped from V and 1 base from J, the junction kept 5 bases outside the gene matches. Germline V CDR1 and CDR2: MGHRA, YSYEKL. The CDR3 bases are TGCGCCAGCAGCCTTAGGGGACAGGTTAACTATGGCTACACCTTC. This codes for CASSLRGQVNYGYTF.

The chain combines TRBV28 with TRBJ1-1; TRBD1 might be the D (6 bases). Trimming stripped 5 bases from V and 6 bases from J, with 13 bases between. Germline V CDR1 and CDR2: MDHEN, SYDVKM. The CDR3 loop spans 13 amino acids. The CDR3 region is CASSAHRVAEAFF. The CDR3 DNA follows: TGTGCCAGCAGTGCGCACAGGGTCGCTGAAGCTTTCTTT.

The CDR3 protein is CASSDSGTVSLSSYNEQFF. The CDR3 DNA sequence: TGTGCCAGCAGTGACTCCGGGACAGTAAGCTTAAGCTCCTACAATGAGCAGTTCTTC. The V call is TRBV6-4, the J call TRBJ2-1, with 7 bases that match TRBD1. This CDR3 has 19 residues. V gave up 0 bases and J gave up 0 bases; unmatched junction bases: 11. Germline CDR1 and CDR2: MRHNA and SNTAGT.

The count of this clone is one. This chain links TRBV27 with TRBJ1-2, with 8 bases that match TRBD1. Per the germline V gene, CDR1 is MNHEY and CDR2 is SMNVEV (reference sequence). This CDR3 contains 13 residues. With V trimmed by 6 bases and J by 4 bases, 4 bases remained unmatched. CDR3 nucleotides: TGTGCCAGCAGCAGGGGGCCTTTCTATGGCTACACCTTC. It codes for CASSRGPFYGYTF.

V gene TRBV5-4 combines with J gene TRBJ1-5; D uncertain. Germline loops: CDR1 SGHNT, CDR2 YYREEE (reference sequence). The V and J ends lost 1 base and 5 bases respectively, with 4 bases between them. The CDR3 is 12 residues long. The CDR3 here is CASSLPDQPQHF. The CDR3 region has the DNA TGTGCCAGCAGCTTGCCCGATCAGCCCCAGCATTTT.

This clone was observed a handful of times. The V gene is TRBV7-9, the J gene TRBJ1-3; D gene uncertain. This CDR3 contains 12 residues. V shed 11 bases and J shed 7 bases, with 15 bases lying between them. Germline CDR1 is SEHNR and CDR2 is FQNEAQ (reference sequence). CDR3 residues: CALQEFDNTIYF. The CDR3 DNA follows: TGTGCCCTCCAGGAATTTGATAACACCATATATTTT.

By share, this clone counts as medium-sized (0.01 to 0.1%). The chain is built from TRBV7-9 and TRBJ1-1, with 9 bases identical to TRBD1. The ends lost 5 bases at V and 11 bases at J; junction bases unmatched: 6. The CDR3 is 12 amino acids. Germline CDR1 reads SEHNR; CDR2 reads FQNEAQ (reference sequence). For the CDR3, the DNA is TGTGCCAGCAGCCAGGAAGGGACAGGGGCTTTCTTT. Translating gives CASSQEGTGAFF. Drawing the rest from reference TRBV7-9 and TRBJ1-1, the complete variable domain is DTGVSQNPRHKITKRGQNVTFRCDPISEHNRLYWYRQTLGQGPEFLTYFQNEAQLEKSRLLSDRFSAERPKGSFSTLEIQRTEQGDSAMYLCASSQEGTGAFFGQGTRLTVV.

Only a few counts were recorded for this clone. V is TRBV30 and J is TRBJ1-2, with no clear D. CDR3 length: 15 amino acids. The germline V and J ends were trimmed by 2 bases and 4 bases, with 17 bases remaining between them. CDR1 and CDR2 (germline): GTSNPN, SVGIG (reference sequence). DNA of the CDR3: TGTGCCTGGAGTAAGGGTGGAGGGTCGTCCTATGGCTACACCTTC. It translates to CAWSKGGGSSYGYTF.

This CDR3 is CASSFGGFFTDTQYF. CDR3 coding DNA: TGTGCCAGCAGCTTCGGCGGGTTCTTCACAGATACGCAGTATTTT. The rearrangement uses TRBV7-2 and TRBJ2-3; TRBD2 might be the D (5 bases). Germline V CDR1 and CDR2: SGHTA, FQGNSA. The CDR3 is 15 amino acids. Trimming shortened V by 3 bases and J by 2 bases, and 12 bases separated the two germline ends.

The rearrangement uses TRBV6-6 and TRBJ2-7; D gene uncertain. Germline V lookup: CDR1 MNHNY, CDR2 SVGAGI (reference sequence). V was trimmed by 6 bases and J by 1 base, leaving 4 bases between them. CDR3 length: 11 amino acids. Written as DNA, the CDR3 is TGTGCCAGCAGCCATTCCTACGAGCAGTACTTC. Its translation is CASSHSYEQYF.

The chain joins TRBV7-8 to TRBJ1-5; perhaps TRBD1 as D (6 bases). Per germline, CDR1 SGHVS and CDR2 FQNEAQ. The CDR3 is made up of 19 amino acids. V lost 5 bases, J lost 1 base, and 24 bases lay in between. The CDR3 protein is CASSVGEGDRSGSNQPQHF. In DNA form, the CDR3 reads TGTGCCAGCAGCGTCGGCGAGGGGGATCGTTCCGGGAGCAATCAGCCCCAGCATTTT.

The chain recombines TRBV5-6 with TRBJ2-5; tentatively, D is TRBD2 (7 bases). Germline CDR1 and CDR2: SGHDT and YYEEEE. Trimming took 6 bases from V and 5 from J, leaving 26 bases between them. This CDR3 comprises 17 residues. Here the CDR3 DNA reads TGTGCCAGCACCGCTTTTATGTTCCCAGGGAGGGGGGAGACCCAGTACTTC. Protein product: CASTAFMFPGRGETQYF. Looking up the rest from reference TRBV5-6 and TRBJ2-5 gives the full variable domain: DAGVTQSPTHLIKTRGQQVTLRCSPKSGHDTVSWYQQALGQGPQFIFQYYEEEERQRGNFPDRFSGHQFPNYSSELNVNALLLGDSALYLCASTAFMFPGRGETQYFGPGTRLLVL.

The CDR3 sequence is CASSSEIGQGMVGYTF. The CDR3 DNA reads TGTGCCAGCAGTTCCGAAATCGGACAGGGGATGGTTGGCTACACCTTC. The chain uses TRBV6-5 and TRBJ1-2, with 9 bases fitting TRBD1. V was pared by 4 bases and J by 7 bases, with 13 bases of the junction left unmatched. The CDR3 has 16 residues. Germline loops: CDR1 MNHEY, CDR2 SVGAGI.

V usage is TRBV9 and J usage is TRBJ2-5, with D tentatively TRBD1 (6 bases). Germline V gene lookup returns CDR1 SGDLS and CDR2 YYNGEE. The CDR3 totals 14 residues. The V end was cut by 0 bases, the J end by 5 bases, with 11 bases between. The CDR3 DNA reads as TGTGCCAGCAGCGTAGCAGGGGCGCGGGAGACCCAGTACTTC. Translation gives CASSVAGARETQYF.